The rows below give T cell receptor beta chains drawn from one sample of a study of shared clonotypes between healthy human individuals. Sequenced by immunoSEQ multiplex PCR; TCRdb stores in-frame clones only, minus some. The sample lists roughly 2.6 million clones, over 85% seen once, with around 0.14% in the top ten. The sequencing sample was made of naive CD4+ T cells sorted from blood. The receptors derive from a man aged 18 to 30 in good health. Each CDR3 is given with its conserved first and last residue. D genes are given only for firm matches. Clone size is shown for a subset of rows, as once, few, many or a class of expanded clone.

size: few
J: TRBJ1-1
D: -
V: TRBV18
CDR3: CASSPLILNTEAFF
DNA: TGTGCCAGCTCACCTTTAATTTTGAACACTGAAGCTTTCTTT

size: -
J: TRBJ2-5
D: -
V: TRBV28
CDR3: CASSLGGQETQYF
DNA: TGTGCCAGCAGTTTGGGAGGCCAAGAGACCCAGTACTTC

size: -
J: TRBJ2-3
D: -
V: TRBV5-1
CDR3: CASSFTADTQYF
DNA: TGCGCCAGCAGCTTTACTGCCGATACGCAGTATTTT

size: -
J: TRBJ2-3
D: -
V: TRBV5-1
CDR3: CASSLGSSSTDTQYF
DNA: TGCGCCAGCAGCTTGGGCAGCTCTAGCACAGATACGCAGTATTTT

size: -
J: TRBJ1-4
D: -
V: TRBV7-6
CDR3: CASSPLIGEKLFF
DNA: TGTGCCAGCAGCCCCCTAATAGGTGAAAAACTGTTTTTT

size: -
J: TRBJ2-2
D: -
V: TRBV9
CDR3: CASSLGTGLTGELFF
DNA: TGTGCCAGCAGCCTCGGGACTGGTCTCACCGGGGAGCTGTTTTTT

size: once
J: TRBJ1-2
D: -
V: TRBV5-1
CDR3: CASSSGGTNYGYTF
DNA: TGCGCCAGCAGCTCCGGGGGAACGAACTATGGCTACACCTTC

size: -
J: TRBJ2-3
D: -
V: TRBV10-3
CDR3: CAISRDPTDTQYF
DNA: TGTGCCATCAGCCGGGACCCCACAGATACGCAGTATTTT

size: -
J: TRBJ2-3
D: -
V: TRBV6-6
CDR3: CASSYSDTQYF
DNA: TGTGCCAGCAGTTACTCAGATACGCAGTATTTT

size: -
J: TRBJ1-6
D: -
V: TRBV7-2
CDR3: CASSPRDTPGGPLHF
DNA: TGTGCCAGCAGCCCCCGGGACACCCCCGGGGGGCCCCTCCACTTT

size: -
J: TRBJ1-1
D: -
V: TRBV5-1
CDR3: CASSSVPGPEAFF
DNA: TGCGCCAGCAGTTCGGTCCCAGGCCCTGAAGCTTTCTTT

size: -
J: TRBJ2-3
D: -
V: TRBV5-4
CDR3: CASTSTDTQYF
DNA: TGTGCCAGCACTAGCACAGATACGCAGTATTTT

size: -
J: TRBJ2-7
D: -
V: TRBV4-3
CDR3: CASSQASGSSYEQYF
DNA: TGCGCCAGCAGCCAAGCAAGCGGTAGCTCCTACGAGCAGTACTTC

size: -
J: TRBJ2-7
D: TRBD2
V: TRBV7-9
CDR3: CASSNTSGSSGEQYF
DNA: TGTGCCAGCAGTAACACTAGCGGGAGTTCTGGTGAGCAGTACTTC

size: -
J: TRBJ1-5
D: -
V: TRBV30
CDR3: CAWSDRRYQPQHF
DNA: TGTGCCTGGAGTGACAGACGATATCAGCCCCAGCATTTT

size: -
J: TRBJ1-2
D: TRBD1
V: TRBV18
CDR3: CASSPGQGAMGGYTF
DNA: TGTGCCAGCTCGCCCGGACAGGGGGCTATGGGAGGCTACACCTTC

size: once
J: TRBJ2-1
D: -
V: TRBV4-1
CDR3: CASSLPLEEQFF
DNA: TGCGCCAGCAGCCTCCCCCTGGAAGAGCAGTTCTTC

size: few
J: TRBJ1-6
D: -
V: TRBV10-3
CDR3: CAISHEGQSPLHF
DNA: TGTGCCATCAGTCATGAGGGGCAATCACCCCTCCACTTT

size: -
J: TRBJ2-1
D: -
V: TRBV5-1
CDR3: CASSLQSLSSYNEQFF
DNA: TGCGCCAGCAGCTTACAGTCCTTGAGCTCCTACAATGAGCAGTTCTTC

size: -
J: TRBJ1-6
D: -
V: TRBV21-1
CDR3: CASSKVLRGHNSPLHF
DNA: TGTGCCAGCAGCAAAGTTCTCAGGGGCCACAATTCACCCCTCCACTTT

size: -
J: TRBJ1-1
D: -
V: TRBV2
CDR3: CASSLLGSKNTEAFF
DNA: TGTGCCAGCAGTCTTCTTGGCTCGAAGAACACTGAAGCTTTCTTT

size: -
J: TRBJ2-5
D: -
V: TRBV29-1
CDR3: CSVAPQGGMETQYF
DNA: TGCAGCGTTGCCCCCCAGGGGGGAATGGAGACCCAGTACTTC

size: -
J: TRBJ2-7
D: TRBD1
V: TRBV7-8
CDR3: CASSLASPGTGTYEQYF
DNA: TGTGCCAGCAGCTTAGCTTCACCTGGGACAGGGACCTACGAGCAGTACTTC

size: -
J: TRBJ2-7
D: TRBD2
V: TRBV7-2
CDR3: CASSSGLALGQYF
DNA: TGTGCCAGCAGCTCCGGACTAGCGCTAGGACAGTACTTC

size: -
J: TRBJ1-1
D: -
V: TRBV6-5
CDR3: CASSSPGQGNTEAFF
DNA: TGTGCCAGCAGTTCCCCAGGGCAGGGGAACACTGAAGCTTTCTTT

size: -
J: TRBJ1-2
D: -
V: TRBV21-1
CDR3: CASSTRAHYGYTF
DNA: TGTGCCAGCAGCACCAGGGCTCACTATGGCTACACCTTC